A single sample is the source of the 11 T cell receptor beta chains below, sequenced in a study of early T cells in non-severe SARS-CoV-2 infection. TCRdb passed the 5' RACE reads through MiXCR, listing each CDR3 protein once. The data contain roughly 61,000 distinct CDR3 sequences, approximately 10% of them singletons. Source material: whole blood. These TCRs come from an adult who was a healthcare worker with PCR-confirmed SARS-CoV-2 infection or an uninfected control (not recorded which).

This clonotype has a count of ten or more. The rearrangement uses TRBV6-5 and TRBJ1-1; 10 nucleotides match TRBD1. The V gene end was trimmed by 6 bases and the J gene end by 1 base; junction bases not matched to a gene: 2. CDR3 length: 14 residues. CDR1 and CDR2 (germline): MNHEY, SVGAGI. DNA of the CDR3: TGTGCCAGCAGGGGACAGGGGACGAACACTGAAGCTTTCTTT. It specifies CASRGQGTNTEAFF.

CDR3 sequence: CASSRTGPTEAFF. The CDR3 coding sequence is TGTGCCAGCAGCCGGACAGGCCCCACTGAAGCTTTCTTT. This chain joins TRBV11-3 and TRBJ1-1; TRBD1 matches 7 bases. This CDR3 is built from 13 residues. J lost 4 bases, V lost 5 bases, and 4 bases had no gene match. Germline V gene lookup returns CDR1 SGHNT and CDR2 YENEEA.

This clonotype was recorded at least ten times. Here the CDR3 reads CASRIPGPVHEQYF. The DNA for the CDR3 is TGCGCCAGCAGAATTCCCGGGCCCGTCCACGAGCAGTACTTC. The chain couples TRBV5-1 to TRBJ2-7; unclear D gene. Germline V gene data show CDR1 as SGHRS and CDR2 as YFSETQ. CDR3 length: 14 residues. V lost 5 bases to trimming and J lost 5 bases, with 17 bases between them.

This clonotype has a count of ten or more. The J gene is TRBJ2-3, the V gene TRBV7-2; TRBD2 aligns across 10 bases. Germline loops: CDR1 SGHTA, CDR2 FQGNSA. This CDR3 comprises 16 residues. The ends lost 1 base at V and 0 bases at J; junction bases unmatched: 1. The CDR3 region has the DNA TGTGCCAGCAGCTTAGAACTAGCGGGGAGCACAGATACGCAGTATTTT. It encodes CASSLELAGSTDTQYF.

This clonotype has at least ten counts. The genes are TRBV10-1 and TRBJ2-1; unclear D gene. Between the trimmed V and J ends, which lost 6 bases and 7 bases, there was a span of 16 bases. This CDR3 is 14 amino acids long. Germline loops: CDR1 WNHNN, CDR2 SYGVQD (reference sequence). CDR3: CASSASGIGNEQFF. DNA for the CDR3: TGCGCCAGCAGCGCTAGTGGGATAGGGAATGAGCAGTTCTTC.

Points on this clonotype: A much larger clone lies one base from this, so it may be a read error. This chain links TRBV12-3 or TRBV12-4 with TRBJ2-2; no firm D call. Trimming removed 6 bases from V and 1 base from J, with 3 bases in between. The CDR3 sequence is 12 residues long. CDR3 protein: CASRKNTGELFF. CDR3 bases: TGTGCCAGCAGAAAGAACACCGGGGAGCTGTTTTTT.

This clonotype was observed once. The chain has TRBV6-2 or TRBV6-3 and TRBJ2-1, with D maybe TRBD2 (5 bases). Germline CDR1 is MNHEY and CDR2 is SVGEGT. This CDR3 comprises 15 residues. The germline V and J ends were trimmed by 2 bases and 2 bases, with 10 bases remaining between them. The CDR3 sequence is CASSYAGLAYNEQFF. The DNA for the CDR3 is TGTGCCAGCAGTTACGCAGGACTGGCCTACAATGAGCAGTTCTTC.

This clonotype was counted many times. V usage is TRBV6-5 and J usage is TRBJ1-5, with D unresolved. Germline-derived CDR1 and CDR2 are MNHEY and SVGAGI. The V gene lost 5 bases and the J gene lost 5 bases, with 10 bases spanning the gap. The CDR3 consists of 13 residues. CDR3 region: CASSEVRYQPQHF. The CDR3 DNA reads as TGTGCCAGCAGTGAGGTCAGATATCAGCCCCAGCATTTT.

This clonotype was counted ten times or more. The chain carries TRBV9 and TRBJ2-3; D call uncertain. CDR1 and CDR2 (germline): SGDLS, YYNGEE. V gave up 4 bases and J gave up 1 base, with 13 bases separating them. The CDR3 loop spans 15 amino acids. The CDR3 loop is CASSSSSSRTDTQYF. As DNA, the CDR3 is TGTGCCAGCAGCTCTAGTAGTTCCCGCACAGATACGCAGTATTTT. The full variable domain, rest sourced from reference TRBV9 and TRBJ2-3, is DSGVTQTPKHLITATGQRVTLRCSPRSGDLSVYWYQQSLDQGLQFLIQYYNGEERAKGNILERFSAQQFPDLHSELNLSSLELGDSALYFCASSSSSSRTDTQYFGPGTRLTVL.

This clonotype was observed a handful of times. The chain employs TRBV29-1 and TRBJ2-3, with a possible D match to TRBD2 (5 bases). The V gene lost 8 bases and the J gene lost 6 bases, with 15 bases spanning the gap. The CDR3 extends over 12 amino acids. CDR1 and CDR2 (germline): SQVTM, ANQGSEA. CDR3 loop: CSITEAPDTQYF. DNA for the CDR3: TGCAGCATAACGGAGGCCCCGGATACGCAGTATTTT.

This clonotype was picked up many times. In DNA, the CDR3 is TGTGCCAGCTCACCACTCCCTGCGGATGCGACGAACACTGAAGCTTTCTTT. Its protein product is CASSPLPADATNTEAFF. The rearrangement links TRBV18 to TRBJ1-1; no reliable D call. V shed 1 base and J shed 1 base, with 16 bases lying between them. The CDR3 runs to 17 residues. Per germline, CDR1 KGHSH and CDR2 LQKENI. The variable domain in full, completed from reference TRBV18 and TRBJ1-1, reads NAGVMQNPRHLVRRRGQEARLRCSPMKGHSHVYWYRQLPEEGLKFMVYLQKENIIDESGMPKERFSAEFPKEGPSILRIQQVVRGDSAAYFCASSPLPADATNTEAFFGQGTRLTVV.